Shown below are 12 T cell receptor beta chains from a single sample sequenced in a study of cytomegalovirus exposure and HLA in healthy donors. 60 Vbeta and 13 Jbeta primers were used in PCR. Libraries were prepared by immunoSEQ multiplex PCR; TCRdb keeps only in-frame clonotypes and omits some of them. The table lists roughly 67,000 clones, roughly 80% of them singletons. Sequencing input: PBMCs. All receptors derive from a woman under 40 in good health and CMV-seronegative.

There are a few counts of this clone. V is TRBV28 and J is TRBJ2-3, with 7 bases matching TRBD2. Germline V CDR1 and CDR2: MDHEN, SYDVKM. This CDR3 contains 14 residues. Trimming cost V 5 bases and J 2 bases; bases outside gene matches: 4. CDR3 sequence (DNA): TGTGCCAGCAGTACACGGGGGGACACAGATACGCAGTATTTT. This gives the protein CASSTRGDTDTQYF.

The rearrangement uses TRBV2 and TRBJ1-5, with D perhaps matching TRBD1 (6 bases). This CDR3 has 15 residues. V was pared by 2 bases and J by 7 bases, with 15 bases between. Germline V lookup: CDR1 SNHLY, CDR2 FYNNEI. CDR3: CASSERGIVGQPQHF. CDR3 sequence (DNA): TGTGCCAGCAGTGAAAGGGGGATCGTCGGACAGCCCCAGCATTTT.

The CDR3 reads CASSPPGGYEQYF. The CDR3 DNA is TGTGCCAGCAGTCCCCCAGGGGGCTACGAGCAGTACTTC. The chain employs TRBV6-1 and TRBJ2-7; TRBD1 matches 7 bases. Germline CDR1 is MNHNS and CDR2 is SASEGT. V shed 5 bases and J 3 bases; nucleotides not matched to a gene: 4. This CDR3 comprises 13 residues.

The CDR3 DNA reads as TGTGCCAGCAGCCTAACAGGGATTATGAACACTGAAGCTTTCTTT. As protein: CASSLTGIMNTEAFF. This sequence joins TRBV7-8 and TRBJ1-1, with D possibly being TRBD1 (6 bases). CDR3 length: 15 residues. Germline lookup yields CDR1 SGHVS and CDR2 FQNEAQ. With 5 bases removed from V and 0 bases from J, the gap between germline ends came to 13 bases.

The gene calls are TRBV6-5 and TRBJ1-1; D is unresolved. Deletions cut 7 bases from V and 4 bases from J, with 19 bases between. This CDR3 region has 15 residues. From germline, CDR1 is MNHEY and CDR2 SVGAGI. CDR3 sequence reads: CASTTTPDLGTEAFF. CDR3 coding DNA: TGTGCCAGCACTACTACCCCCGACTTGGGCACTGAAGCTTTCTTT.

The rearrangement links TRBV6-5 to TRBJ1-5, with D perhaps TRBD1 (6 bases). Germline values: CDR1 MNHEY, CDR2 SVGAGI. V was trimmed by 7 bases and J by 3 bases, leaving 13 bases between them. The CDR3 length is 14 residues. The DNA for the CDR3 is TGTGCCAGCATCTACAGGGTCCCCAATCAGCCCCAGCATTTT. This encodes CASIYRVPNQPQHF.

The CDR3 region has the DNA TGCGCCAGCATGGGGACAGGGGGCCAAGAGACCCAGTACTTC. It codes for CASMGTGGQETQYF. The chain recombines TRBV5-1 with TRBJ2-5, with TRBD1 matching 11 bases. This CDR3 is 14 amino acids long. Germline lookup yields CDR1 SGHRS and CDR2 YFSETQ. V was clipped by 6 bases and J by 1 base; unmatched bases: 2. The full variable domain, with the rest looked up from reference TRBV5-1 and TRBJ2-5, is KAGVTQTPRYLIKTRGQQVTLSCSPISGHRSVSWYQQTPGQGLQFLFEYFSETQRNKGNFPGRFSGRQFSNSRSEMNVSTLELGDSALYLCASMGTGGQETQYFGPGTRLLVL.

This chain uses TRBV6-5 with TRBJ1-1; D gene unclear. Per germline, CDR1 MNHEY and CDR2 SVGAGI. V lost 4 bases, J lost 0 bases, and 9 bases lay in between. The CDR3 spans 14 residues. This chain's CDR3 is CASSLSALNTEAFF. The CDR3 DNA follows: TGTGCCAGCAGTTTAAGCGCTTTGAACACTGAAGCTTTCTTT.

The chain combines TRBV27 with TRBJ2-5; D is uncertain. The CDR3 is 11 amino acids. V shed 4 bases and J shed 2 bases, with 2 bases lying between them. Germline V gene data show CDR1 as MNHEY and CDR2 as SMNVEV (reference sequence). CDR3 nucleotide sequence: TGTGCCAGCAGTTCTCAAGAGACCCAGTACTTC. Translating gives CASSSQETQYF.

The chain joins TRBV4-3 to TRBJ2-1; 12 nucleotides match TRBD2. The junction had 13 bases not matched to a gene; V was cut back by 0 bases and J by 7 bases. This CDR3 region has 19 residues. Germline-derived CDR1 and CDR2 are LGHNA and YSLEER. CDR3 sequence (DNA): TGCGCCAGCAGCCAAGATTGGGCTAGCGGGGGGGCGAAGGTGAATGAGCAGTTCTTC. This sequence encodes CASSQDWASGGAKVNEQFF.

This clone was seen only a few times. The same CDR3 arises from other DNA sequences in this sample as well. This chain uses TRBV25-1 with TRBJ1-6; TRBD1 matches 7 bases. The length of the CDR3 is 14 residues. V lost 6 bases to trimming and J lost 6 bases; unmatched junction nucleotides: 5. Germline assignment: CDR1 MGHDK and CDR2 SYGVNS. The CDR3 is CASSPTGSNSPLHF. CDR3 coding DNA: TGTGCCAGCAGCCCGACAGGGAGTAATTCACCCCTCCACTTT.

This sequence joins TRBV4-3 and TRBJ2-2; 10 nucleotides agree with TRBD1. The CDR3 has 15 amino acids. CDR1 is LGHNA and CDR2 is YSLEER in the germline V gene. The J segment lost 3 bases and the V segment lost 6 bases, leaving 4 bases of the junction unmatched. DNA of the CDR3: TGCGCCAGCAGGGGGACAGGGGTGGACACCGGGGAGCTGTTTTTT. Its translation: CASRGTGVDTGELFF.